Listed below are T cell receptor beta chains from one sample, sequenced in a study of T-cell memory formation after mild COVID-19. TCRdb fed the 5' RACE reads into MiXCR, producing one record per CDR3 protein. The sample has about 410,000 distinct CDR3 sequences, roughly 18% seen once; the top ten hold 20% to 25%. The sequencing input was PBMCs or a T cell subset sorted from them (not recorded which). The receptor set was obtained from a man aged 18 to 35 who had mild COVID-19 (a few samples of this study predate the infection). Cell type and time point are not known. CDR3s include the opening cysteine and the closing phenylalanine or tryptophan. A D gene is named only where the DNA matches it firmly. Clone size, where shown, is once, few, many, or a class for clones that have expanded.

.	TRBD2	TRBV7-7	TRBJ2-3	CARGGSGIADTQYF	TGTGCTCGCGGTGGGAGCGGGATCGCAGATACGCAGTATTTT
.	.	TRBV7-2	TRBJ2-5	CASSLVQGGETQYF	TGTGCCAGCAGCTTAGTTCAGGGCGGAGAGACCCAGTACTTC
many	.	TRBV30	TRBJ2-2	CAWGVQGLGELFF	TGTGCCTGGGGTGTTCAGGGTCTCGGGGAGCTGTTTTTT
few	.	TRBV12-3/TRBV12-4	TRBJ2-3	CASSPGVGTQYF	TGTGCCAGCAGCCCCGGGGTAGGAACGCAGTATTTT
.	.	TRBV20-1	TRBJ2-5	CSARPRGNQETQYF	TGCAGTGCTAGGCCCCGGGGGAACCAAGAGACCCAGTACTTC
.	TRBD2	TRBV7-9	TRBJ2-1	CASLAGDLAYNEQFF	TGTGCCAGCCTAGCGGGGGACTTGGCCTACAATGAGCAGTTCTTC
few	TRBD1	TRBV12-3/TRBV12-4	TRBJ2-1	CASNPGQDNEQFF	TGTGCCAGCAACCCGGGACAGGACAATGAGCAGTTCTTC
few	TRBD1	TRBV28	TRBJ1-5	CASSLGTGYNQPQHF	TGTGCCAGCAGTTTAGGGACAGGGTACAATCAGCCCCAGCATTTT
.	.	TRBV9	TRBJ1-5	CASSVDGIQPQHF	TGTGCCAGCAGCGTCGACGGTATTCAGCCCCAGCATTTT
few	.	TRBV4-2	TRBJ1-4	CATLFNEKLFF	TGTGCCACCCTGTTTAATGAAAAACTGTTTTTT
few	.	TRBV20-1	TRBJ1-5	CSAISRGNQPQHF	TGCAGTGCTATTTCGAGGGGAAATCAGCCCCAGCATTTT
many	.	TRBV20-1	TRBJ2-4	CSARGLRKNIQYF	TGCAGTGCAAGGGGACTTCGCAAAAACATTCAGTACTTC
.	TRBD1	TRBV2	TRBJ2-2	CASTRDRGGYGELFF	TGTGCCAGCACCCGGGACAGGGGAGGTTACGGGGAGCTGTTTTTT
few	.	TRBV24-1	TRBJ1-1	CATSGRRGVDTEAFF	TGTGCCACCAGTGGCCGCAGGGGAGTAGACACTGAAGCTTTCTTT
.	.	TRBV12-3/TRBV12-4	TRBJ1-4	CASRLQGVGEKLFF	TGTGCCAGCAGGCTCCAGGGTGTTGGTGAAAAACTGTTTTTT
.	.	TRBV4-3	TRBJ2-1	CASRPLGQAENEQFF	TGCGCCAGCAGACCATTGGGGCAAGCTGAGAATGAGCAGTTCTTC
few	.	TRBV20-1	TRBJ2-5	CSASENQETQYF	TGCAGTGCTAGTGAGAACCAAGAGACCCAGTACTTC
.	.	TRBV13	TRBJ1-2	CASSLEDYYGYTF	TGTGCCAGCAGCTTAGAAGATTACTATGGCTACACCTTC
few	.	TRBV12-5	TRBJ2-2	CASGRGNGELFF	TGTGCTAGTGGTAGGGGGAACGGGGAGCTGTTTTTT
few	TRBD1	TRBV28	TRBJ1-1	CASARGRNTEAFF	TGTGCCAGTGCCAGGGGGCGGAACACTGAAGCTTTCTTT
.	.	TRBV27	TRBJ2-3	CASTRTNPSDTQYF	TGTGCCAGCACCCGGACTAACCCCTCAGATACGCAGTATTTT
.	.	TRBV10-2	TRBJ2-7	CASSDSGRDRTYEQYF	TGCGCCAGCAGTGACTCGGGCCGGGACCGAACCTACGAGCAGTACTTC
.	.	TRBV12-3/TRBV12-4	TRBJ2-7	CASSRTGVSYEKYF	TGTGCCAGCAGTCGGACCGGAGTATCCTACGAGAAGTACTTC
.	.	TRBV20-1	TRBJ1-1	CSASGNTEAFF	TGCAGTGCGTCAGGGAACACTGAAGCTTTCTTT
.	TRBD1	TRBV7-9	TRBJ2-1	CASSLTGTGNVF	TGTGCCAGCAGCCTTACCGGGACAGGGAACGTTTTC